The present T cell receptor (beta chain) was sequenced within a study of radiotherapy plus CTLA-4 blockade in lung cancer. On the study more broadly: Disease control was present in 30% to 40% of patients, and objective responses in less than 20%.

Notes on the study in general: Blood saw expansion of tumor-derived TCR clones after radiotherapy plus ipilimumab.

Profiled with immunoSEQ multiplex PCR; TCRdb holds only in-frame clones, not every one. The repertoire holds over 75,000 clones, with roughly four fifths as singletons. Points on this clone: The target antigen is unknown.

The CDR3 is 16 residues long. Germline V CDR1 and CDR2: MGHRA, YSYEKL. V shed 0 bases and J 7 bases; nucleotides not matched to a gene: 9. Ipilimumab CTLA-4 blockade and focal radiation were given to patients with chemo-refractory metastatic non-small-cell lung cancer. This TCR was recovered from a human donor with non-small cell lung cancer who had stable disease on radiotherapy plus ipilimumab. The starting material was peripheral blood, obtained from a patient treated with radiotherapy plus ipilimumab. J is TRBJ2-1 and V is TRBV4-1; 7 nucleotides line up with TRBD1. The CDR3 DNA sequence: TGCGCCAGCAGCCAAGACCCAAACAGGGGCGGAAATGAGCAGTTCTTC. It translates to CASSQDPNRGGNEQFF.